The next 20 T cell receptor beta chains were all read from a single sample in a study of vaccination and CD4 T cells after COVID-19. Oncomine TCR Beta short-read sequencing was applied to DNA from cultured CD4+ T cells. TCRdb fed the PCR reads into MiXCR, producing one record per CDR3 protein. The sample lists under 5,500 distinct CDR3 sequences; approximately 42% were seen once. The treatment: approximately 11-day PBMC culture with coronavirus spike peptide pools or control peptides (ViraFEST assay). Before the COVID-19 pandemic (2011-2018), CD4+ T cells were obtained from the unexposed donor. Their target antigens are unknown. Sequencing was done on a sample of CD4+ T cells from blood, cultured in vitro. These receptors originate from a human donor in good health.

The chain has TRBV19 and TRBJ2-5; 8 bases map to TRBD1. The CDR3 is made up of 14 amino acids. Per the germline V gene, CDR1 is LNHDA and CDR2 is SQIVND (reference sequence). J lost 5 bases, V lost 6 bases, and 8 bases had no gene match. Written as DNA, the CDR3 is TGTGCCAGTAGCATGGGACAGGTAGGGGAGACCCAGTACTTC. This translates into CASSMGQVGETQYF.

This clonotype was counted only a few times. This sequence joins TRBV11-2 and TRBJ2-7; D uncertain. The CDR3 is 16 residues long. V lost 0 bases, J lost 0 bases, and 12 bases lay in between. The germline gives CDR1 SGHAT, CDR2 FQNNGV. The CDR3 DNA is TGTGCCAGCAGCTTAGATCGCGCCGGCCGCTCCTACGAGCAGTACTTC. It yields the protein CASSLDRAGRSYEQYF.

This chain uses TRBV19 with TRBJ2-7; 7 bases are shared with TRBD1. The CDR3 loop spans 16 amino acids. Losses at the gene ends were 0 bases for V and 0 bases for J; bases not matched to a gene: 5. Germline lookup yields CDR1 LNHDA and CDR2 SQIVND (reference sequence). CDR3 sequence reads: CASSIEGGLGSYEQYF. CDR3 coding DNA: TGTGCCAGTAGTATAGAAGGGGGCCTGGGCTCCTACGAGCAGTACTTC.

This clonotype was counted only a few times. The chain carries TRBV28 and TRBJ1-2, with D possibly matching TRBD1 (5 bases). V was pared by 3 bases and J by 3 bases, with 11 bases between. Germline V gene data show CDR1 as MDHEN and CDR2 as SYDVKM. This CDR3 comprises 14 residues. In DNA, the CDR3 is TGTGCCAGCAGTTTCTCTCCGGGGCACTATGGCTACACCTTC. Translation gives CASSFSPGHYGYTF.

This clonotype was observed a few times. The gene calls are TRBV27 and TRBJ1-1, with a tentative D call TRBD1 (5 bases). CDR1 is MNHEY and CDR2 is SMNVEV in the germline V gene (reference sequence). The CDR3 extends over 16 amino acids. V was pared by 6 bases and J by 5 bases, with 22 bases between. CDR3 loop: CASSTSALTGGTEAFF. For the CDR3, the DNA is TGTGCCAGCAGCACCTCTGCCTTGACTGGGGGGACTGAAGCTTTCTTT.

This chain connects TRBV19 to TRBJ2-1, with TRBD1 as a possible D gene (7 bases). Germline V gene sequence: CDR1 LNHDA, CDR2 SQIVND (reference sequence). Trimming took 7 bases from V and 9 from J, leaving 16 bases between them. The CDR3 contains 13 residues. The DNA for the CDR3 is TGTGCCAGTAATATGAACAGGGGAGGTGAGCAGTTCTTC. It is translated as CASNMNRGGEQFF.

This clonotype appeared a few times. The rearrangement links TRBV6-5 to TRBJ2-7; 10 nucleotides agree with TRBD2. This CDR3 is built from 15 residues. The germline V gene encodes CDR1 MNHEY and CDR2 SVGAGI. Trimming cost V 0 bases and J 6 bases; bases outside gene matches: 5. The DNA of the CDR3 is TGTGCCAGCAGTTACTCGGGGCTAGCGGGAGTCGAGCAGTACTTC. It codes for CASSYSGLAGVEQYF.

This clonotype has only one observation. The rearrangement links TRBV29-1 to TRBJ1-2; D remains unclear. In germline, CDR1 is SQVTM, CDR2 ANQGSEA. V dropped 7 bases and J dropped 7 bases, with 7 bases sitting between them. The CDR3 has 9 amino acids. CDR3 DNA sequence: TGCAGCGACGACGGTGGCTACACCTTC. Its translation: CSDDGGYTF.

This chain links TRBV6-4 with TRBJ2-7; D possibly corresponds to TRBD1 (6 bases). The V end lost 4 bases, the J end lost 3 bases, and 10 bases lay between the germline ends. Germline V gives CDR1 MRHNA, CDR2 SNTAGT. The CDR3 loop spans 13 amino acids. CDR3 amino acids: CASSVSRGYEQYF. CDR3 coding DNA: TGTGCCAGCAGTGTCAGCAGGGGCTACGAGCAGTACTTC.

The table lists this clonotype with a few counts. The rearrangement joins TRBV19 to TRBJ1-2, with 9 bases lining up with TRBD1. V lost 5 bases, J lost 4 bases, and 2 bases stayed unmatched. The germline V gene encodes CDR1 LNHDA and CDR2 SQIVND (reference sequence). The CDR3 contains 13 residues. The CDR3 DNA reads TGTGCCAGTAGTCGACAGGGGGGCTATGGCTACACCTTC. Protein: CASSRQGGYGYTF.

This clonotype was recorded a few times. The J gene is TRBJ1-1, the V gene TRBV19; D remains ambiguous. Germline values: CDR1 LNHDA, CDR2 SQIVND (reference sequence). V was trimmed by 5 bases and J by 2 bases, leaving 9 bases between them. This CDR3 has 13 residues. The CDR3 here is CASSALTNTEAFF. In DNA, the CDR3 is TGTGCCAGTAGTGCACTGACAAACACTGAAGCTTTCTTT.

This clonotype has just a few counts. This chain joins TRBV10-2 and TRBJ2-5, with 14 positions matching TRBD2. The V gene's germline CDR1 is WSHSY and CDR2 SAAADI. This CDR3 has 18 residues. Germline trimming cut 6 bases from V and 4 bases from J; bases unmatched to any gene: 13. The CDR3 loop reads CASRTGTSGRRVGETQYF. The CDR3 DNA follows: TGCGCCAGCAGAACCGGGACTAGCGGGAGAAGGGTAGGAGAGACCCAGTACTTC.

The chain uses TRBV5-1 and TRBJ2-2, with D hard to call. Germline CDR1 and CDR2: SGHRS and YFSETQ. The CDR3 runs 14 residues. The ends were cut back, 0 bases at V and 4 bases at J, with 7 bases in the middle. The CDR3 DNA follows: TGCGCCAGCAGCTTGGCCGTTATCACCGGGGAGCTGTTTTTT. Its translation: CASSLAVITGELFF.

This rearrangement joins TRBV12-3 or TRBV12-4 to TRBJ1-1, with D possibly matching TRBD1 (6 bases). Trimming pared 7 bases from V and 1 base from J, leaving 16 bases between. CDR3 length: 15 residues. The CDR3 protein is CASTRAGGRNTEAFF. In nucleotides, the CDR3 is TGTGCCAGCACCCGGGCCGGGGGCCGGAACACTGAAGCTTTCTTT.

V gene TRBV9 combines with J gene TRBJ2-6; D gene uncertain. Germline CDR1 reads SGDLS; CDR2 reads YYNGEE. The V gene lost 0 bases and the J gene lost 2 bases, with 3 bases spanning the gap. The CDR3 loop spans 14 amino acids. CDR3 sequence reads: CASSVEAGANVLTF. In nucleotides, the CDR3 is TGTGCCAGCAGCGTAGAGGCTGGGGCCAACGTCCTGACTTTC. Full variable domain (missing parts from reference TRBV9 and TRBJ2-6): DSGVTQTPKHLITATGQRVTLRCSPRSGDLSVYWYQQSLDQGLQFLIQYYNGEERAKGNILERFSAQQFPDLHSELNLSSLELGDSALYFCASSVEAGANVLTFGAGSRLTVL.

The chain links TRBV27 to TRBJ1-6; TRBD1 might be the D (6 bases). This CDR3 has 14 residues. Germline loops: CDR1 MNHEY, CDR2 SMNVEV (reference sequence). V lost 3 bases to trimming and J lost 7 bases, with 10 bases between them. The CDR3 DNA is TGTGCCAGCAGTTTCCGACAGGAGAATTCACCCCTCCACTTT. Its protein product is CASSFRQENSPLHF.

The sample holds a few counts of this clonotype. This chain links TRBV24-1 with TRBJ2-5, with 8 bases fitting TRBD2. CDR1 is KGHDR and CDR2 is SFDVKD in the germline V gene. J was trimmed by 6 bases and V by 5 bases; bases with no gene match: 7. The CDR3 length is 14 residues. CDR3 residues: CATSAAGGVKTQYF. In nucleotides, the CDR3 is TGTGCCACCAGTGCTGCGGGGGGCGTAAAGACCCAGTACTTC.

V gene TRBV14 combines with J gene TRBJ1-2; 8 positions match TRBD1. V trimming: 1 base; J trimming: 1 base; junction bases outside the gene matches: 2. This CDR3 is built from 15 residues. Germline V gives CDR1 SGHDN, CDR2 FVKESK. CDR3 in DNA: TGTGCCAGCAGCCAAGGGACAGGGATTAACTATGGCTACACCTTC. Translation gives CASSQGTGINYGYTF.

The CDR3 nucleotides are TGTGCCAGCAGGATGGGACTAGCGGGGGGGCGAGATACGCAGTATTTT. It yields the protein CASRMGLAGGRDTQYF. This chain joins TRBV6-1 and TRBJ2-3, with 16 bases matching TRBD2. After removal of 6 bases from V and 5 bases from J, the junction contained 5 bases not matched to a gene. The CDR3 loop spans 16 amino acids. From germline, CDR1 is MNHNS and CDR2 SASEGT.

There are a few counts of this clonotype. The chain links TRBV7-8 to TRBJ1-1, with 11 bases that match TRBD1. Germline V lookup: CDR1 SGHVS, CDR2 FQNEAQ. The CDR3 length is 16 residues. V shed 1 base and J 5 bases; nucleotides not matched to a gene: 6. This CDR3 reads CASSLGGQGAGTEAFF. In DNA form, the CDR3 reads TGTGCCAGCAGCTTAGGTGGACAGGGGGCAGGTACTGAAGCTTTCTTT.